This TCR beta chain was observed in a study of identifying expanded T cells in peripheral blood. During the collection period, no donor immune events like infections were recorded. Findings and caveats of the study: Clone count variance between approximately two-week samples rose with total template count. About 1.2 clones differed between technical replicates, versus roughly 16 and 20 over time.

Sequencing was performed with immunoSEQ multiplex PCR; in TCRdb, only in-frame clones are kept and a portion is missing. The sample includes approximately 63,000 clones, roughly 86% of them seen just once. On this clone itself: Antigen specificity is unknown.

V dropped 4 bases and J dropped 6 bases, with 13 bases sitting between them. The CDR3 length is 12 residues. Germline CDR1 is SQVTM and CDR2 is ANQGSEA. The receptor's source is a person between 18 and 75 years old in good health. The J gene is TRBJ2-7, the V gene TRBV29-1; D is perhaps TRBD1 (5 bases). Sequencing input: blood. The CDR3 DNA is TGCAGCGTTGGAAGGACAACACCCGAGCAGTACTTC. Amino acid sequence: CSVGRTTPEQYF.